The 2 T cell receptor beta chains given below trace back to one sample, sequenced in a study of shared clonotypes between healthy human individuals. Some clones are missing from TCRdb's copy, which holds only in-frame ones; the method was immunoSEQ multiplex PCR. The repertoire includes 950,000 to 1,300,000 clones, around 74% of them detected once, and 1.2% to 1.5% sits in the top ten. The sample comprised memory CD4+ T cells sorted from blood. The sample's subset: CD45RA-negative fraction. These receptors originate from a man younger than 35 in good health.

The rearrangement joins TRBV11-3 to TRBJ2-2; the D gene is possibly TRBD2 (6 bases). Looked up from germline, CDR1 is SGHNT and CDR2 is YENEEA. The CDR3 is 15 amino acids. The germline V and J ends were trimmed by 5 bases and 4 bases, with 14 bases remaining between them. The CDR3 spells CASSHRDLGTGELFF. The CDR3 coding sequence is TGTGCCAGCAGCCATCGGGACTTAGGCACCGGGGAGCTGTTTTTT. The full variable domain, completed using reference TRBV11-3 and TRBJ2-2, is EAGVVQSPRYKIIEKKQPVAFWCNPISGHNTLYWYLQNLGQGPELLIRYENEEAVDDSQLPKDRFSAERLKGVDSTLKIQPAELGDSAVYLCASSHRDLGTGELFFGEGSRLTVL.

The chain combines TRBV5-1 with TRBJ2-5; 7 bases align to TRBD2. The length of the CDR3 is 14 residues. Germline V gene sequence: CDR1 SGHRS, CDR2 YFSETQ. Trimming took 3 bases from V and 3 from J; bases not matched to a gene: 5. The CDR3 coding sequence is TGCGCCAGCAGCTCGCCAGCGGGGAAAGAGACCCAGTACTTC. This translates into CASSSPAGKETQYF.